This TCR beta chain was observed in a study of cytotoxic CD8 clonotypes in ibrutinib-treated CLL. Study results and caveats: Sustained-remission and progressing patients had unequal sampling times.

V was trimmed by 3 bases and J by 3 bases, leaving 14 bases between them. Germline V gene sequence: CDR1 SGHDN, CDR2 FVKESK. There are 16 residues in the CDR3. Comments on this clone: The antigen remains undetermined.

Sequenced by immunoSEQ multiplex PCR; TCRdb stores in-frame clones only, minus some. The sample includes approximately 26,000 clones, approximately 71% seen only once; the top ten take under 50%. This TCR derives from a human donor with chronic lymphocytic leukemia. Sequencing used PBMCs, obtained after 12 months of ibrutinib treatment. The chain joins TRBV14 to TRBJ1-4; the D gene is possibly TRBD1 (6 bases). CDR3 nucleotides: TGTGCCAGCAGCCATACAGGGTTGGGACCTAATGAAAAACTGTTTTTT. It translates to CASSHTGLGPNEKLFF.